The 28 T cell receptor beta chains listed next were all sequenced from one sample in a study of radiation and T cells in renal cell carcinoma. Here immunoSEQ multiplex PCR was the method, and the copy in TCRdb shows in-frame clones only, minus some. This sample yields approximately 63,000 clones, of which over 70% are seen a single time; 7.3% belongs to the top ten. Time point: baseline pretreatment blood. Described treatment: 15 Gy SBRT to primary tumor, nephrectomy 4 weeks later. The source was blood, collected from a patient whose treatment included radiotherapy and nephrectomy. Receptors originate from a man in his sixties with renal cell carcinoma.

V and J are TRBV4-3 and TRBJ1-6; D is undetermined. The germline CDR1 and CDR2 sequences are LGHNA and YSLEER. V shed 0 bases and J shed 8 bases, with 5 bases lying between them. The CDR3 covers 13 residues. Written as DNA, the CDR3 is TGCGCCAGCAGCCAAGATATCGATTCACCCCTCCACTTT. This encodes CASSQDIDSPLHF.

The chain links TRBV7-7 to TRBJ1-1, with TRBD1 matching 8 bases. V shed 5 bases and J 5 bases; nucleotides not matched to a gene: 4. Germline assignment: CDR1 SSHAT and CDR2 FNYEAQ (reference sequence). This CDR3 is 13 amino acids long. The CDR3 DNA follows: TGTGCCAGCAGCCCGGACAGGGATACTGAAGCTTTCTTT. It translates to CASSPDRDTEAFF.

The rearrangement joins TRBV7-3 to TRBJ2-7; D remains ambiguous. The CDR3 is 13 residues long. V dropped 5 bases and J dropped 3 bases, with 11 bases sitting between them. CDR1 SGHTA and CDR2 FQGTGA come from the germline V gene. The CDR3 region is CASSHVYHYEQYV. CDR3 in DNA: TGTGCCAGCAGCCACGTCTACCACTACGAGCAGTACGTC.

The V and J genes are TRBV6-5 and TRBJ2-7; D might be TRBD2 (7 bases). Germline lookup yields CDR1 MNHEY and CDR2 SVGAGI. V lost 2 bases to trimming and J lost 0 bases, with 11 bases between them. The CDR3 consists of 15 residues. The CDR3 DNA reads as TGTGCCAGCAGTTACGGGGGGGCGATCTCCTACGAGCAGTACTTC. Its translation is CASSYGGAISYEQYF.

This clone was seen just once. CDR3 in DNA: TGCAGCGTTGACAGGTCCTACAATGAGCAGTTCTTC. This sequence encodes CSVDRSYNEQFF. This rearrangement joins TRBV29-1 to TRBJ2-1; no clear D gene. The CDR3 contains 12 residues. Looked up from germline, CDR1 is SQVTM and CDR2 is ANQGSEA. Trimming removed 3 bases from V and 1 base from J, with 4 bases in between.

The chain couples TRBV29-1 to TRBJ2-3; TRBD2 aligns across 13 bases. The CDR3 is 16 residues long. The V segment lost 4 bases and the J segment 1 base; nucleotides outside the gene matches: 5. Germline-derived CDR1 and CDR2 are SQVTM and ANQGSEA. The CDR3 DNA follows: TGCAGCGTTGGAGCCGGACTAGCGGGGGGCACAGATACGCAGTATTTT. The encoded protein is CSVGAGLAGGTDTQYF.

The chain joins TRBV4-3 to TRBJ2-3; TRBD1 matches at 7 bases. V shed 5 bases and J 5 bases; nucleotides not matched to a gene: 10. The CDR3 length is 15 residues. Germline CDR1 is LGHNA and CDR2 is YSLEER. The CDR3 nucleotides are TGCGCCAGCAGCGGGGTCAGGGGGTTGGGAGATACGCAGTATTTT. Translating it yields CASSGVRGLGDTQYF.

V is TRBV6-4 and J is TRBJ2-3; 7 positions agree with TRBD1. The junction had 8 bases not matched to a gene; V was cut back by 4 bases and J by 1 base. This CDR3 is 16 amino acids long. Germline V lookup: CDR1 MRHNA, CDR2 SNTAGT. The DNA of the CDR3 is TGTGCCAGCAGTGCCACGATAGGACAGGGCACAGATACGCAGTATTTT. The encoded protein is CASSATIGQGTDTQYF.

V gene TRBV11-3 combines with J gene TRBJ2-5; 9 bases align to TRBD2. CDR1 is SGHNT, CDR2 YENEEA, per germline. There are 16 residues in the CDR3. The V gene end was trimmed by 5 bases and the J gene end by 2 bases; junction bases not matched to a gene: 9. The CDR3 protein is CASSRTSSGRQETQYF. Written as DNA, the CDR3 is TGTGCCAGCAGCCGGACTTCGAGCGGGAGGCAAGAGACCCAGTACTTC.

The chain is built from TRBV5-1 and TRBJ2-5; TRBD2 matches 10 bases. With 4 bases clipped from V and 3 bases from J, the junction kept 9 bases outside the gene matches. This CDR3 is 16 amino acids long. Germline V lookup: CDR1 SGHRS, CDR2 YFSETQ. The CDR3 DNA reads TGCGCCAGCAGCAGGGGCACTAGCGGGAACAAAGAGACCCAGTACTTC. Translating gives CASSRGTSGNKETQYF.

In DNA form, the CDR3 reads TGCAGCGTGGGGGACAGTAGGAATCAGCCCCAGCATTTT. Its translation is CSVGDSRNQPQHF. This rearrangement joins TRBV29-1 to TRBJ1-5; 7 bases fit TRBD1. This CDR3 is 13 amino acids long. Trimming at V came to 6 bases and at J to 4 bases, leaving 6 bases not matched to a gene. CDR1 is SQVTM and CDR2 is ANQGSEA in the germline V gene.

The chain recombines TRBV5-1 with TRBJ1-5; the D is unclear. Trimming shortened V by 2 bases and J by 4 bases, and 7 bases separated the two germline ends. The CDR3 is 13 amino acids. Germline V gives CDR1 SGHRS, CDR2 YFSETQ. The CDR3 DNA reads TGCGCCAGCAGCTTAAGTGGTAATCAGCCCCAGCATTTT. It yields the protein CASSLSGNQPQHF.

V and J are TRBV7-2 and TRBJ1-4; maybe TRBD1 (5 bases). Trimming shortened V by 4 bases and J by 8 bases, and 14 bases separated the two germline ends. In germline, CDR1 is SGHTA, CDR2 FQGNSA. CDR3 size: 14 residues. The CDR3: CASSSLPEGEKLFF. Written as DNA, the CDR3 is TGTGCCAGCAGCTCCCTCCCTGAGGGGGAAAAACTGTTTTTT.

The chain links TRBV7-9 to TRBJ2-3, with D tentatively TRBD2 (7 bases). The germline V and J ends were trimmed by 5 bases and 3 bases, with 18 bases remaining between them. CDR1 and CDR2 (germline): SEHNR, FQNEAQ (reference sequence). This CDR3 has 16 residues. The CDR3 spells CASSLLRGGGTDTQYF. For the CDR3, the DNA is TGTGCCAGCAGCCTACTCCGGGGAGGGGGAACAGATACGCAGTATTTT.

The V and J genes are TRBV18 and TRBJ2-2; 7 bases line up with TRBD1. V lost 1 base and J lost 7; bases outside the gene matches: 6. Germline assignment: CDR1 KGHSH and CDR2 LQKENI. The CDR3 is 15 residues long. The CDR3 is CASSPQTGDHGELFF. CDR3 nucleotides: TGTGCCAGCTCACCACAAACAGGGGATCACGGGGAGCTGTTTTTT.

This clone has only a few counts. The CDR3 protein is CASSLQGFSTEAFF. The DNA of the CDR3 is TGTGCCAGCAGCTTACAGGGGTTTTCCACTGAAGCTTTCTTT. V is TRBV5-5 and J is TRBJ1-1, with 7 bases that match TRBD1. The CDR3 has 14 residues. Trimming removed 2 bases from V and 4 bases from J; junction bases left unmatched: 5. The germline V gene encodes CDR1 SGHKS and CDR2 YYEKEE (reference sequence).

With respect to this clone: Other DNA sequences in this sample translate to the same CDR3. J is TRBJ1-5 and V is TRBV7-9; TRBD1 matches 8 bases. Germline loops: CDR1 SEHNR, CDR2 FQNEAQ (reference sequence). The V and J ends lost 5 bases and 2 bases, in that order; junction bases with no gene match: 2. The CDR3 runs 14 residues. As DNA, the CDR3 is TGTGCCAGCAGCCCGACAGGGGGCAATCAGCCCCAGCATTTT. Translation: CASSPTGGNQPQHF.

V usage is TRBV30 and J usage is TRBJ2-3, with D possibly called TRBD1 or TRBD2 (5 bases each). The CDR3 consists of 14 residues. V dropped 5 bases and J dropped 4 bases, with 16 bases sitting between them. Per the germline V gene, CDR1 is GTSNPN and CDR2 is SVGIG (reference sequence). The CDR3 DNA is TGTGCCTGGGGTCAGGGCGGGTTCGCAGATACGCAGTATTTT. Translation gives CAWGQGGFADTQYF.

The chain carries TRBV7-2 and TRBJ2-1; D unresolved. V dropped 5 bases and J dropped 0 bases, with 11 bases sitting between them. Germline V CDR1 and CDR2: SGHTA, FQGNSA. This CDR3 has 15 amino acids. Written as DNA, the CDR3 is TGTGCCAGCAGCCCCAACTTTATCTCCTACAATGAGCAGTTCTTC. It yields the protein CASSPNFISYNEQFF.

This rearrangement joins TRBV11-2 to TRBJ2-5; D ambiguous. The V gene lost 5 bases and the J gene lost 5 bases, with 6 bases spanning the gap. CDR1 and CDR2 from the germline V gene are SGHAT and FQNNGV. The CDR3 contains 11 residues. The CDR3 is CASSGPETQYF. The DNA for the CDR3 is TGTGCCAGCAGCGGTCCCGAGACCCAGTACTTC.

The rearrangement links TRBV29-1 to TRBJ1-5, with no clear D. The CDR3 loop spans 13 amino acids. V lost 6 bases, J lost 4 bases, and 13 bases lay in between. Germline V gene lookup returns CDR1 SQVTM and CDR2 ANQGSEA. The CDR3 reads CSVGRAANQPQHF. CDR3 in DNA: TGCAGCGTCGGCCGGGCTGCGAATCAGCCCCAGCATTTT.

The J gene is TRBJ1-2, the V gene TRBV7-8; 7 bases line up with TRBD1. After removal of 5 bases from V and 4 bases from J, the junction contained 7 bases not matched to a gene. This CDR3 is 14 amino acids long. Germline CDR1 and CDR2: SGHVS and FQNEAQ. The CDR3 nucleotides are TGTGCCAGCAGCCAAACGGGACAGTTCTATGGCTACACCTTC. It is translated as CASSQTGQFYGYTF. Drawing the rest from reference TRBV7-8 and TRBJ1-2, the complete variable domain is GAGVSQSPRYKVAKRGQDVALRCDPISGHVSLFWYQQALGQGPEFLTYFQNEAQLDKSGLPSDRFFAERPEGSVSTLKIQRTQQEDSAVYLCASSQTGQFYGYTFGSGTRLTVV.

The rearrangement uses TRBV2 and TRBJ2-5; 14 nucleotides align to TRBD2. This CDR3 has 15 amino acids. V was clipped by 6 bases and J by 5 bases; unmatched bases: 5. CDR1 is SNHLY, CDR2 FYNNEI, per germline. The CDR3 nucleotides are TGTGCCAGCAGCCTGGGACTAGCGGGAGTTGAGACCCAGTACTTC. Its translation: CASSLGLAGVETQYF.

The rearrangement joins TRBV27 to TRBJ2-3; 8 nucleotides agree with TRBD2. In germline, CDR1 is MNHEY, CDR2 SMNVEV (reference sequence). The CDR3 has 16 amino acids. The trim removed 4 bases at V and 1 base at J, leaving 7 bases unmatched. This CDR3 is CASSSPLAGRTDTQYF. The CDR3 DNA sequence: TGTGCCAGCAGTTCCCCTTTAGCGGGGCGCACAGATACGCAGTATTTT.

The J gene is TRBJ2-1, the V gene TRBV7-9; 8 positions agree with TRBD2. This CDR3 spans 14 amino acids. Germline CDR1 and CDR2: SEHNR and FQNEAQ (reference sequence). V lost 1 base to trimming and J lost 5 bases; unmatched junction nucleotides: 1. CDR3 nucleotides: TGTGCCAGCAGCTTAGGGACTAGCAACAATGAGCAGTTCTTC. It specifies CASSLGTSNNEQFF. Full variable domain (outside the CDR3, taken from reference TRBV7-9 and TRBJ2-1): DTGVSQNPRHKITKRGQNVTFRCDPISEHNRLYWYRQTLGQGPEFLTYFQNEAQLEKSRLLSDRFSAERPKGSFSTLEIQRTEQGDSAMYLCASSLGTSNNEQFFGPGTRLTVL.

The J gene is TRBJ1-4, the V gene TRBV7-2; D is perhaps TRBD1 (5 bases). Between the trimmed V and J ends, which lost 1 base and 7 bases, there was a span of 13 bases. The CDR3 loop spans 15 amino acids. Germline CDR1 and CDR2: SGHTA and FQGNSA. The CDR3 is CASSLGGGLGEKLFF. CDR3 DNA sequence: TGTGCCAGCAGCTTAGGGGGGGGTCTCGGTGAAAAACTGTTTTTT.

This clone appeared once. The CDR3 reads CASSNDRKNEKLFF. The CDR3, as DNA: TGCGCCAGCAGCAACGACAGGAAAAATGAAAAACTGTTTTTT. V usage is TRBV5-1 and J usage is TRBJ1-4; perhaps TRBD1 as D (6 bases). V lost 4 bases, J lost 5 bases, and 12 bases lay in between. This CDR3 spans 14 amino acids. Germline loops: CDR1 SGHRS, CDR2 YFSETQ.

This clone was observed a few times. The genes are TRBV5-8 and TRBJ1-5, with 7 bases fitting TRBD1. CDR3 length equals 15 residues. The germline V gene encodes CDR1 SGHTS and CDR2 YDEGEE. Trimming at V came to 1 base and at J to 5 bases, leaving 6 bases not matched to a gene. CDR3 sequence (DNA): TGTGCCAGCAGCTTGTGGGGGCAGGGGGATCAGCCCCAGCATTTT. Residues: CASSLWGQGDQPQHF.